The 12 T cell receptor beta chains below all came from one sample that was sequenced in a study of T-cell memory formation after mild COVID-19. TCRdb used MiXCR to reprocess the 5' RACE reads, holding one entry per CDR3 protein. Altogether 250,000 to 300,000 distinct CDR3 sequences are present, around 15% being singletons, with the ten largest covering about a fifth. The sequenced sample was PBMCs or a T cell subset sorted from them (not recorded which). The receptors stem from a man younger than 30 who had mild COVID-19 (a few samples of this study predate the infection). Cell type and time point are not known.

The V call is TRBV11-2, the J call TRBJ2-5; 8 positions match TRBD2. Trimming removed 7 bases from V and 5 bases from J; junction bases left unmatched: 12. Germline V lookup: CDR1 SGHAT, CDR2 FQNNGV. The CDR3 has 15 amino acids. The DNA of the CDR3 is TGTGCCAGCACCAGGAGCGGGGGCCTTAGGGAGACCCAGTACTTC. This sequence encodes CASTRSGGLRETQYF.

This clonotype was found a few times. The chain recombines TRBV9 with TRBJ2-2, with a weak D call TRBD2 (6 bases). From germline, CDR1 is SGDLS and CDR2 YYNGEE. Trimming removed 0 bases from V and 4 bases from J, with 13 bases in between. This CDR3 is 16 amino acids long. The CDR3 is CASSVESGEITGELFF. The CDR3, as DNA: TGTGCCAGCAGCGTAGAATCGGGGGAAATCACCGGGGAGCTGTTTTTT. Supplemented by reference TRBV9 and TRBJ2-2, the full variable domain reads DSGVTQTPKHLITATGQRVTLRCSPRSGDLSVYWYQQSLDQGLQFLIQYYNGEERAKGNILERFSAQQFPDLHSELNLSSLELGDSALYFCASSVESGEITGELFFGEGSRLTVL.

V and J are TRBV28 and TRBJ1-2, with TRBD1 as a possible D gene (5 bases). Trimming took 6 bases from V and 8 from J, leaving 19 bases between them. The length of the CDR3 is 14 residues. CDR1 is MDHEN and CDR2 is SYDVKM in the germline V gene. The CDR3 region has the DNA TGTGCCAGCAGGACCGGGACGAGACCGTGGGGCTACACCTTC. This translates into CASRTGTRPWGYTF.

This clonotype was counted many times. The chain couples TRBV28 to TRBJ1-1, with D unresolved. CDR1 is MDHEN, CDR2 SYDVKM, per germline. The CDR3 runs 11 residues. V was pared by 0 bases and J by 7 bases, with 3 bases between. Here the CDR3 reads CASSLWSEAFF. CDR3 sequence (DNA): TGTGCCAGCAGTTTATGGAGTGAAGCTTTCTTT.

This chain uses TRBV29-1 with TRBJ2-1; maybe TRBD1 (5 bases). The germline CDR1 and CDR2 sequences are SQVTM and ANQGSEA. This CDR3 spans 14 amino acids. V was trimmed by 4 bases and J by 8 bases, leaving 18 bases between them. The CDR3 nucleotides read TGCAGCGTTGGTATTGCTGGGGCGCTCGATGAGCAGTTCTTC. Protein sequence: CSVGIAGALDEQFF.

The gene calls are TRBV30 and TRBJ1-6; TRBD1 is a possible D gene (6 bases). V was shortened by 5 bases and J by 9 bases, with 14 bases between the two germline ends. CDR3 length equals 13 residues. Germline V gives CDR1 GTSNPN, CDR2 SVGIG (reference sequence). CDR3 residues: CAWEGHRRSPLHF. Written as DNA, the CDR3 is TGTGCCTGGGAGGGACATCGCCGTTCACCCCTCCACTTT.

Only a few counts were recorded for this clonotype. The rearrangement links TRBV20-1 to TRBJ2-7; TRBD2 aligns across 9 bases. Germline CDR1 is DFQATT and CDR2 is SNEGSKA (reference sequence). The V segment lost 2 bases and the J segment 0 bases; nucleotides outside the gene matches: 8. The CDR3 has 16 residues. Here the CDR3 DNA reads TGCAGTGCTAGACTGCTAGCGGGGTCCTCCTCCTACGAGCAGTACTTC. The encoded protein is CSARLLAGSSSYEQYF.

The rearrangement uses TRBV9 and TRBJ2-1; 12 bases map to TRBD1. The CDR3 is made up of 16 amino acids. Per germline, CDR1 SGDLS and CDR2 YYNGEE. The junction had 6 bases not matched to a gene; V was cut back by 0 bases and J by 8 bases. The CDR3 DNA reads TGTGCCAGCAGCGTAGCCGGGACAGGGGGCTTGGATGAGCAGTTCTTC. This gives the protein CASSVAGTGGLDEQFF.

This sequence joins TRBV4-2 and TRBJ2-1, with TRBD2 matching over 9 bases. The junction had 9 bases not matched to a gene; V was cut back by 1 base and J by 8 bases. This CDR3 comprises 16 residues. Germline CDR1 and CDR2: LGHNA and YNFKEQ. CDR3 DNA sequence: TGTGCCAGCAGCCAAGGTGGGACTAGCTCTCTCCATGAGCAGTTCTTC. Translating gives CASSQGGTSSLHEQFF.

V gene TRBV11-2 combines with J gene TRBJ2-3, with 14 bases lining up with TRBD2. The CDR3 loop spans 18 amino acids. Germline V lookup: CDR1 SGHAT, CDR2 FQNNGV. The ends lost 5 bases at V and 0 bases at J; junction bases unmatched: 7. CDR3 residues: CASSHGLAGGTSTDTQYF. The CDR3 DNA reads as TGTGCCAGCAGCCACGGACTAGCGGGGGGAACTAGCACAGATACGCAGTATTTT.

V usage is TRBV7-8 and J usage is TRBJ1-5; the D is unclear. The V gene's germline CDR1 is SGHVS and CDR2 FQNEAQ. CDR3 length: 14 residues. The germline V and J ends were trimmed by 1 base and 0 bases, with 4 bases remaining between them. The CDR3 reads CASSLETSNQPQHF. The CDR3 nucleotides are TGTGCCAGCAGCTTAGAGACTAGCAATCAGCCCCAGCATTTT.

This clonotype has just a few counts. The DNA of the CDR3 is TGTGCCAGCAGCCAAGACAGGGTACGAAACCCCACCTTC. Amino acids: CASSQDRVRNPTF. This chain links TRBV7-9 with TRBJ1-2; 7 nucleotides align to TRBD1. The CDR3 has 13 amino acids. The V segment lost 5 bases and the J segment 13 bases; nucleotides outside the gene matches: 13. Germline-derived CDR1 and CDR2 are SEHNR and FQNEAQ (reference sequence).